A selection of T cell receptor beta chains follows, all from one sample in a study of radiotherapy plus CTLA-4 blockade in lung cancer. Profiling relied on immunoSEQ multiplex PCR, and the TCRdb table lists in-frame clones only, not all of them. The table records tens of thousands of clones, roughly 88% of them present only once. The specimen comprised peripheral blood, sampled from a patient treated with radiotherapy plus ipilimumab. Receptor source: a human donor with non-small cell lung cancer whose response to radiotherapy plus ipilimumab could not be evaluated. CDR3s include the opening cysteine and the closing phenylalanine or tryptophan. Fields, in order: D gene, V gene, clone size, J gene, CDR3 protein, CDR3 DNA. D genes are given only for firm matches. For some rows the clone size is stated as once, few or many, or as a class when expanded; others skip it.

D: TRBD2
V: TRBV28
size: once
J: TRBJ2-1
CDR3: CASRKTSGRRAEQFF
DNA: TGTGCCAGCAGAAAAACTAGCGGGAGGCGGGCTGAGCAGTTCTTC

D: TRBD1
V: TRBV30
size: -
J: TRBJ1-5
CDR3: CAWTPGGGNQPQHF
DNA: TGTGCCTGGACCCCAGGGGGAGGCAATCAGCCCCAGCATTTT

D: TRBD1
V: TRBV28
size: -
J: TRBJ2-7
CDR3: CASSLTGGREQYF
DNA: TGTGCCAGCAGTTTAACAGGGGGCCGGGAGCAGTACTTC

D: TRBD2
V: TRBV7-2
size: -
J: TRBJ2-2
CDR3: CASSLRLAGGRELFF
DNA: TGTGCCAGCAGCTTACGACTAGCGGGAGGGCGGGAGCTGTTTTTT

D: -
V: TRBV28
size: -
J: TRBJ2-3
CDR3: CASSFPLSSTDTQYF
DNA: TGTGCCAGCAGTTTCCCCCTTTCTAGCACAGATACGCAGTATTTT

D: -
V: TRBV5-1
size: -
J: TRBJ2-1
CDR3: CASSLESNEQFF
DNA: TGCGCCAGCAGCTTGGAGAGCAATGAGCAGTTCTTC

D: TRBD2
V: TRBV19
size: -
J: TRBJ2-7
CDR3: CASSTIAGGNYEQYF
DNA: TGTGCCAGTAGTACCATAGCGGGAGGAAACTACGAGCAGTACTTC

D: TRBD2
V: TRBV7-2
size: few
J: TRBJ2-3
CDR3: CASSAASGGSWDTQYF
DNA: TGTGCCAGCAGCGCAGCTAGCGGGGGAAGTTGGGATACGCAGTATTTT

D: -
V: TRBV6-1
size: few
J: TRBJ2-5
CDR3: CASSERAGATQETQYF
DNA: TGTGCCAGCAGTGAGAGGGCGGGGGCCACCCAAGAGACCCAGTACTTC

D: -
V: TRBV28
size: -
J: TRBJ2-5
CDR3: CASSFPAGRGSLYF
DNA: TGTGCCAGCAGTTTCCCAGCGGGTAGAGGTTCGTTGTACTTC

D: -
V: TRBV5-1
size: -
J: TRBJ2-5
CDR3: CASSSGQFEAQETQYF
DNA: TGCGCCAGCAGCTCCGGACAGTTTGAGGCCCAAGAGACCCAGTACTTC

D: -
V: TRBV5-6
size: -
J: TRBJ1-2
CDR3: CASSLELGANYGYTF
DNA: TGTGCCAGCAGCTTGGAGTTAGGGGCAAACTATGGCTACACCTTC

D: -
V: TRBV5-6
size: -
J: TRBJ1-1
CDR3: CASRPHGGTEAFF
DNA: TGTGCCAGCCGGCCTCACGGGGGCACTGAAGCTTTCTTT

D: TRBD2
V: TRBV7-2
size: -
J: TRBJ2-5
CDR3: CASSLASSGGETQYF
DNA: TGTGCCAGCAGCTTAGCTTCTAGCGGCGGAGAGACCCAGTACTTC

D: -
V: TRBV6-1
size: -
J: TRBJ1-2
CDR3: CASSLQEYYGYTF
DNA: TGTGCCAGCAGCTTACAGGAGTACTATGGCTACACCTTC

D: TRBD1
V: TRBV19
size: -
J: TRBJ1-5
CDR3: CASSARGTGRNQPQHF
DNA: TGTGCCAGTAGCGCCCGGGGGACAGGGAGAAATCAGCCCCAGCATTTT

D: TRBD2
V: TRBV29-1
size: -
J: TRBJ2-1
CDR3: CSVEGLAGVPEQFF
DNA: TGCAGCGTTGAAGGGTTAGCGGGAGTTCCTGAGCAGTTCTTC

D: -
V: TRBV9
size: -
J: TRBJ2-7
CDR3: CASSVDGTPFYEQYF
DNA: TGTGCCAGCAGCGTAGATGGGACTCCTTTCTACGAGCAGTACTTC

D: -
V: TRBV10-3
size: few
J: TRBJ2-1
CDR3: CAISGEVSNEQFF
DNA: TGTGCCATCAGTGGGGAGGTCAGCAATGAGCAGTTCTTC

D: TRBD1
V: TRBV5-1
size: once
J: TRBJ1-4
CDR3: CASSPTRQGTNEKLFF
DNA: TGCGCCAGCAGCCCGACCCGACAGGGGACTAATGAAAAACTGTTTTTT

D: TRBD2
V: TRBV14
size: few
J: TRBJ2-7
CDR3: CASSGLAGGTYEQYF
DNA: TGTGCCAGCAGCGGACTAGCGGGAGGGACCTACGAGCAGTACTTC

D: TRBD2
V: TRBV5-4
size: -
J: TRBJ2-2
CDR3: CASSLGPGTSGGAGTGELFF
DNA: TGTGCCAGCAGCTTGGGTCCCGGGACTAGCGGGGGGGCAGGCACCGGGGAGCTGTTTTTT

D: -
V: TRBV4-3
size: -
J: TRBJ2-1
CDR3: CASSQSDTAYNEQFF
DNA: TGCGCCAGCAGCCAGTCGGACACCGCCTACAATGAGCAGTTCTTC

D: -
V: TRBV27
size: once
J: TRBJ2-3
CDR3: CASSLFLARRTDTQYF
DNA: TGTGCCAGCAGTTTATTCCTAGCAAGACGCACAGATACGCAGTATTTT

D: TRBD1
V: TRBV11-3
size: -
J: TRBJ2-1
CDR3: CASSRAGQVYNEQFF
DNA: TGTGCCAGCAGCCGCGCGGGACAGGTATACAATGAGCAGTTCTTC

D: -
V: TRBV6-1
size: few
J: TRBJ1-6
CDR3: CASSQGSSYNSPLHF
DNA: TGTGCCAGCAGCCAAGGGAGCTCCTATAATTCACCCCTCCACTTT

D: TRBD1
V: TRBV18
size: -
J: TRBJ1-6
CDR3: CASSSTGVDNSPLHF
DNA: TGTGCCAGCTCATCGACAGGGGTAGACAATTCACCCCTCCACTTT

D: -
V: TRBV6-5
size: -
J: TRBJ2-7
CDR3: CASRLLASPYEQYF
DNA: TGTGCCAGCAGACTCTTAGCCTCTCCCTACGAGCAGTACTTC